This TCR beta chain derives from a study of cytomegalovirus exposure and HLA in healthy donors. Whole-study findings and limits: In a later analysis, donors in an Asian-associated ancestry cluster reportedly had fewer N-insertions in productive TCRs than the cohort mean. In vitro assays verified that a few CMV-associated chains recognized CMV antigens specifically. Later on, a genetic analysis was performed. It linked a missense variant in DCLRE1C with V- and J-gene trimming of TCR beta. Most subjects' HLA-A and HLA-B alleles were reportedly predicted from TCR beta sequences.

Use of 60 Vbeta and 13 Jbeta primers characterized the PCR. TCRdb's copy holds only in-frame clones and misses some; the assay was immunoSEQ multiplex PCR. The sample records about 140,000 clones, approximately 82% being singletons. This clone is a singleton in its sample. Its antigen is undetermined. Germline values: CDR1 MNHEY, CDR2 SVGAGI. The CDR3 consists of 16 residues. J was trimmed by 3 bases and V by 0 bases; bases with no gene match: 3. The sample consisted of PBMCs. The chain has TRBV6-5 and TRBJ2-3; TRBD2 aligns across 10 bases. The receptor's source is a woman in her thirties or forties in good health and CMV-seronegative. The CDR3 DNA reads TGTGCCAGCAGTTACTCGCCTAGCGGGAGAACAGATACGCAGTATTTT. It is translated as CASSYSPSGRTDTQYF.